This T cell receptor (beta chain) originates from a study of vaccination effects on CD4 cells after COVID-19. Antigen-specific CD4+ T cells expanded by the ViraFEST assay with viral peptide pools were then sequenced. The culture ran for 10 days before CD4+ T cells were isolated. Neither prior SARS-CoV-2 infection nor positive nucleocapsid antibodies were present in the vaccine recipients. Every well housed around 2.1 million PBMC, which grew in culture alongside 10 IU/ml IL-2 and about 10 ug/ml peptides. Half the medium was swapped for IL-2 medium on days 3 and 7. The table came from immunoSEQ multiplex PCR; TCRdb's copy has only in-frame clones and leaves some out. The top ten clones hold about 15% of a sample with 35,000 to 45,000 clones, over 65% of them seen once. Points from the study as a whole: After vaccination of healthy people, only 1 of 255 vaccine-induced clones cross-reacted with common cold coronaviruses. Substantial clonal contraction characterized both infection- and vaccine-induced clones late after vaccination.

This clone was detected a few times. The antigen remains unidentified. The V and J ends lost 2 bases and 0 bases, in that order; junction bases with no gene match: 6. Germline V lookup: CDR1 KGHSH, CDR2 LQKENI. The CDR3 has 16 residues. J is TRBJ1-1 and V is TRBV18; 7 positions agree with TRBD1. The TCR comes from a human donor who received a COVID-19 vaccine. The specimen comprised CD4+ T cells from PBMCs cultured with HCoV-OC43 spike peptides, sampled before COVID-19 vaccination. Subset here: HCoV-OC43 spike overlapping peptide pool stimulation. CDR3: CASSPNPTGLNTEAFF. Here the CDR3 DNA reads TGTGCCAGCTCACCAAACCCGACAGGGTTGAACACTGAAGCTTTCTTT.